The clone carrying this T cell receptor (beta chain) was picked up one time. Its antigen is still unknown. Since no conserved phenylalanine or tryptophan closes the CDR3, a read error is the likely cause. The sample belongs to a study of tumor and adjacent non-tumor tissue in lung cancer. Looking at the study overall: Each sample yielded 4 million to 4.5 million productive TCRbeta reads on average. General study findings and limits: Higher tumor TCR diversity was associated with shorter survival.

RNA was extracted from bulk tissue without any cell sorting. The library came from three nested PCR rounds adapted from ARM-PCR protocols. TCRdb reprocessed the multiplex PCR reads via MiXCR and lists one record per CDR3 protein. The sample includes 100,000 to 150,000 distinct CDR3 sequences, 66% of them seen just once. Germline loops: CDR1 DFQATT, CDR2 SNEGSKA (reference sequence). This CDR3 has 15 amino acids. The TCR was taken from a man aged 25-40 years with non-small cell lung cancer. Sequencing was carried out using lung tumor tissue. The chain links TRBV20-1 to TRBJ1-4; no reliable D call. CDR3 nucleotide sequence: TGCAGTGCTAGAACGGGGTGGGGAGCTAATGAAAAGCTGTTTCTT. Residues: CSARTGWGANEKLFL.